Listed here are 21 T cell receptor beta chains from one sample, sequenced in a study of CD8 T cells in ankylosing spondylitis (dated by TCRdb to about 2017). What the authors observed across the whole study: Blood from ankylosing spondylitis patients appeared to be characterized by a TCR beta motif made up of seven or eight highly homologous amino acid variants.

The library was generated by 5' RACE. Reads for this sample came from an Illumina HiSeq 2500. Using fastp at Q25 and MiXCR, TCRdb reprocessed the public reads and kept productive beta chains. A single entry per CDR3 protein holds the most common genes and DNA from its merged rows. For this sample there are about 800,000 distinct CDR3 sequences; 12% appear just once. The top ten clonotypes cover approximately 0.5% of the sample. Antigens of these TCRs are unknown. The sequenced sample consisted of blood, either unsorted or a sorted T cell fraction (not recorded which). These receptors all come from a male donor with ankylosing spondylitis.

This clonotype was counted many times. The V gene is TRBV29-1, the J gene TRBJ1-2; D remains unclear. The length of the CDR3 is 16 residues. CDR1 SQVTM and CDR2 ANQGSEA come from the germline V gene. V was shortened by 0 bases and J by 6 bases, with 20 bases between the two germline ends. The CDR3 protein is CSVEDLQIPVDNGYTF. CDR3 in DNA: TGCAGCGTTGAAGATCTTCAAATCCCTGTAGACAATGGCTACACCTTC.

The chain links TRBV6-1 to TRBJ2-5; D ambiguous. The CDR3 loop spans 14 amino acids. CDR1 and CDR2 (germline): MNHNS, SASEGT. The ends were cut back, 4 bases at V and 0 bases at J, with 9 bases in the middle. CDR3 coding DNA: TGTGCCAGCAGTGTTAGCTGGTACCAAGAGACCCAGTACTTC. It codes for CASSVSWYQETQYF.

V and J are TRBV11-2 and TRBJ2-7; D may be TRBD2 (6 bases). Looked up from germline, CDR1 is SGHAT and CDR2 is FQNNGV. V shed 3 bases and J shed 6 bases, with 27 bases lying between them. The length of the CDR3 is 18 residues. The CDR3 sequence is CASSLFDSGTLRSGEQYF. CDR3 bases: TGTGCCAGCAGCTTGTTCGACTCCGGGACTCTACGGTCCGGCGAGCAGTACTTC.

V and J are TRBV20-1 and TRBJ2-5; TRBD1 aligns across 7 bases. Germline V lookup: CDR1 DFQATT, CDR2 SNEGSKA (reference sequence). V shed 6 bases, J shed 4 bases, and the junction held 11 bases outside the gene matches. The CDR3 runs 14 residues. The CDR3 protein is CSARTGAGPETQYF. Written as DNA, the CDR3 is TGCAGTGCACGTACAGGGGCCGGGCCAGAGACCCAGTACTTC.

This clonotype was recorded at least ten times. The gene calls are TRBV29-1 and TRBJ2-1; D may correspond to TRBD1 or TRBD2 (6 bases each). V dropped 4 bases and J dropped 13 bases, with 11 bases sitting between them. Germline CDR1 and CDR2: SQVTM and ANQGSEA. This CDR3 has 10 residues. Here the CDR3 DNA reads TGCAGCGTTGTGGAGGGGGGACAGTTCTTC. Encoded protein: CSVVEGGQFF.

This clonotype was seen repeatedly, ten times or more. V gene TRBV29-1 combines with J gene TRBJ2-5; 7 nucleotides match TRBD2. CDR3 size: 13 residues. Trimming took 5 bases from V and 5 from J; bases not matched to a gene: 8. Germline V gene lookup returns CDR1 SQVTM and CDR2 ANQGSEA. The CDR3, as DNA: TGCAGCGTTTCTACAGCGGGGTGGGAGACCCAGTACTTC. It encodes CSVSTAGWETQYF.

The DNA of the CDR3 is TGTGCCAGCAGCTTAAGAGGGACAGGGGACTACGAGCAGTACTTC. Translation gives CASSLRGTGDYEQYF. This chain links TRBV7-2 with TRBJ2-7; TRBD1 aligns across 10 bases. Germline trimming cut 2 bases from V and 3 bases from J; bases unmatched to any gene: 4. Germline loops: CDR1 SGHTA, CDR2 FQGNSA. The CDR3 length is 15 residues.

The sample holds a few counts of this clonotype. V and J are TRBV4-2 and TRBJ2-2; D is unclear. The germline V gene has CDR1 LGHNA and CDR2 YNFKEQ. The CDR3 sequence is 13 residues long. V lost 1 base and J 7 bases, leaving 7 bases between the germline ends. The CDR3 here is CASSQVSYGELFF. CDR3 nucleotides: TGTGCCAGCAGCCAAGTATCCTACGGGGAGCTGTTTTTT.

The genes are TRBV7-8 and TRBJ1-4; D unclear. The CDR3 covers 15 residues. V lost 2 bases and J 0 bases, leaving 7 bases between the germline ends. CDR1 SGHVS and CDR2 FQNEAQ come from the germline V gene. The CDR3: CASSLRHTTNEKLFF. CDR3 sequence (DNA): TGTGCCAGCAGCTTAAGGCACACAACTAATGAAAAACTGTTTTTT.

The rearrangement uses TRBV5-4 and TRBJ2-5; no clear D. The CDR3 sequence is 13 residues long. Germline assignment: CDR1 SGHNT and CDR2 YYREEE (reference sequence). Between the trimmed V and J ends, which lost 7 bases and 3 bases, there was a span of 13 bases. The chain's CDR3 is CASSGPGKETQYF. CDR3 sequence (DNA): TGTGCCAGCTCTGGTCCGGGTAAAGAGACCCAGTACTTC.

The rearrangement links TRBV2 to TRBJ1-4; perhaps TRBD1 as D (6 bases). Germline CDR1 and CDR2: SNHLY and FYNNEI. Trimming stripped 3 bases from V and 7 bases from J, with 12 bases between. CDR3 length: 14 amino acids. Here the CDR3 reads CASSDNRAGEKLFF. In nucleotides, the CDR3 is TGTGCCAGCAGTGATAACAGGGCTGGTGAAAAACTGTTTTTT. The full variable domain, completed using reference TRBV2 and TRBJ1-4, is EPEVTQTPSHQVTQMGQEVILRCVPISNHLYFYWYRQILGQKVEFLVSFYNNEISEKSEIFDDQFSVERPDGSNFTLKIRSTKLEDSAMYFCASSDNRAGEKLFFGSGTQLSVL.

This chain connects TRBV7-7 to TRBJ2-5; a possible D gene is TRBD2 (6 bases). The length of the CDR3 is 14 residues. Germline V gene sequence: CDR1 SSHAT, CDR2 FNYEAQ (reference sequence). The DNA for the CDR3 is TGTGCTAGCGGAATACCCGGGTCTCAAGAGACCCAGTACTTC. The encoded protein is CASGIPGSQETQYF.

As for this clonotype: A read error may account for a junction end that differs from germline. This sequence joins TRBV10-3 and TRBJ2-1; D possibly corresponds to TRBD2 (6 bases). Germline CDR1 ENHRY, CDR2 SYGVKD. This CDR3 comprises 15 residues. CDR3 DNA: TGTGCCATCAGTGAGTCTCCCTACGTTCTAGCGTTTCCTGTCTTC. Protein sequence: CAISESPYVLAFPVF.

This clonotype was detected ten times or more. The chain uses TRBV7-2 and TRBJ1-1; D ambiguous. The germline V gene encodes CDR1 SGHTA and CDR2 FQGNSA. There are 13 residues in the CDR3. Trimming stripped 4 bases from V and 4 bases from J, with 10 bases between. The CDR3 sequence: CASSYDQGTEAFF. Written as DNA, the CDR3 is TGTGCCAGCAGCTACGATCAAGGCACTGAAGCTTTCTTT. Full variable domain (outside the CDR3, taken from reference TRBV7-2 and TRBJ1-1): GAGVSQSPSNKVTEKGKDVELRCDPISGHTALYWYRQSLGQGLEFLIYFQGNSAPDKSGLPSDRFSAERTGGSVSTLTIQRTQQEDSAVYLCASSYDQGTEAFFGQGTRLTVV.

This chain uses TRBV20-1 with TRBJ2-5; D unclear. Germline CDR1 is DFQATT and CDR2 is SNEGSKA (reference sequence). CDR3 length equals 11 residues. V lost 6 bases to trimming and J lost 7 bases, with 12 bases between them. CDR3 DNA: TGCAGTGCCCCACTGTCCGGGACCCAGTACTTC. It codes for CSAPLSGTQYF.

This clonotype was observed at least ten times. The CDR3, as DNA: TGCAGTGCAACCAGACTAGCGGGAGCAGCGGAGACCCAGTACTTC. Translating gives CSATRLAGAAETQYF. The V gene is TRBV20-1, the J gene TRBJ2-5; TRBD2 matches 12 bases. V shed 6 bases and J 5 bases; nucleotides not matched to a gene: 10. CDR1 and CDR2 from the germline V gene are DFQATT and SNEGSKA (reference sequence). The CDR3 has 15 amino acids.

The J gene is TRBJ1-4, the V gene TRBV12-3 or TRBV12-4; no firm D call. The length of the CDR3 is 15 residues. Trimming removed 6 bases from V and 8 bases from J, with 19 bases in between. Written as DNA, the CDR3 is TGTGCCAGCAGACGGACGCATGACCTAGGGGAAAAACTGTTTTTT. As protein: CASRRTHDLGEKLFF.

This clonotype was detected ten times or more. The chain couples TRBV20-1 to TRBJ1-5, with D possibly matching TRBD1 (6 bases). From germline, CDR1 is DFQATT and CDR2 SNEGSKA (reference sequence). The CDR3 spans 13 residues. V gave up 6 bases and J gave up 8 bases, with 17 bases separating them. This chain's CDR3 is CSAGRGAGKPQHF. The CDR3 DNA reads as TGCAGTGCAGGCAGGGGCGCTGGAAAGCCCCAGCATTTT.

This clonotype appeared many times. The chain recombines TRBV20-1 with TRBJ2-7; D might be TRBD2 (6 bases). Trimming removed 5 bases at V and 4 bases at J, with 6 bases between. The CDR3 runs 10 residues. The V gene's germline CDR1 is DFQATT and CDR2 SNEGSKA (reference sequence). In DNA, the CDR3 is TGCAGTGCTGGAGGGTACGAGCAGTACTTC. This codes for CSAGGYEQYF.

The CDR3 DNA is TGCAGCGTCTTCTTAACAGGGAGGGCTGAAGCTTTCTTT. It is translated as CSVFLTGRAEAFF. The chain recombines TRBV29-1 with TRBJ1-1, with D perhaps matching TRBD1 (6 bases). The CDR3 is made up of 13 amino acids. The V gene lost 6 bases and the J gene lost 6 bases, with 17 bases spanning the gap. The V gene's germline CDR1 is SQVTM and CDR2 ANQGSEA.

This clonotype was seen at least ten times. V is TRBV5-1 and J is TRBJ2-7; possibly TRBD2 for D (7 bases). The CDR3 consists of 12 residues. With 3 bases removed from V and 11 bases from J, the gap between germline ends came to 15 bases. Germline V CDR1 and CDR2: SGHRS, YFSETQ. CDR3 nucleotides: TGCGCCAGCAGCTCGCCGGGGGGCAGCGAGTACTTC. Amino acid sequence: CASSSPGGSEYF.